This TCR beta chain was retrieved from a study of T cell changes during pregnancy in multiple sclerosis (dated by TCRdb to about 2019). With respect to the entire study: In women with multiple sclerosis, the researchers looked at how the T cell repertoire shifted as pregnancy progressed.

A note on this clone: The antigen it recognizes is unknown. The sample holds no much larger clone one base away, and base qualities are not on file.

Trimming removed 3 bases from V and 4 bases from J, leaving 16 bases between the germline ends. Based on the germline V gene, the CDR1 and CDR2 sequences are SNHLY and FYNNEI. The CDR3 has 15 amino acids, counting the end cysteine and phenylalanine. Of all the DNA, just the CDR3 is kept, 45 bases in frame from base 1. Library preparation was by the immunoSEQ multiplex PCR assay. What TCRdb holds here is the immuneACCESS table cut down to in-frame rearrangements. Part of the clones is not present; checked against another copy, under half of the missing clones reflect an unresolved V gene, and the others are unexplained. This sample comprises fewer than 50,000 clones, 92% of them detected only once. Of the sample, around 5.5% is held by the ten largest clones.

The specimen comprised CD8+ T cells from peripheral blood mononuclear cells, sampled in the third trimester of pregnancy. The chain is encoded by TRBV2 joined to TRBJ2-7, and perhaps TRBD2 as D gene, on 5 matching bases. The clonotype was recovered from a female donor with multiple sclerosis, enrolled in a pregnancy study. The sequenced DNA: TGTGCCAGCAGTGAGTTCGCCGGGGTTGGGTACGAGCAGTACTTC. Its translation is CASSEFAGVGYEQYF. Reference TRBV2 and TRBJ2-7 proteins supply the regions before and after the CDR3; the full variable domain is: EPEVTQTPSHQVTQMGQEVILRCVPISNHLYFYWYRQILGQKVEFLVSFYNNEISEKSEIFDDQFSVERPDGSNFTLKIRSTKLEDSAMYFCASSEFAGVGYEQYFGPGTRLTVT.